Listed below are T cell receptor beta chains from one sample, sequenced in a study of control samples from healthy donors and cancer patients. Assay: immunoSEQ multiplex PCR; the TCRdb copy retains only in-frame clones and omits some. Among tens of thousands of clones listed, roughly 90% were seen once. Input material: PBMCs. The receptors here all came from a woman between 55 and 75 years old with head and neck cancer. The CDR3 runs from the conserved cysteine through the conserved F or W. D genes are given only for firm matches. A clone size is listed for some rows: how often the clone was seen (once, few, many), or a class if it is expanded.

D gene | J gene | clone size | V gene | CDR3 protein | CDR3 DNA
- | TRBJ2-7 | - | TRBV7-9 | CASSLGTGRAREQYF | TGTGCCAGCAGCTTAGGAACAGGAAGAGCCCGAGAGCAGTACTTC
- | TRBJ2-7 | - | TRBV5-1 | CASSLGVRTYEQYF | TGCGCCAGCAGCTTGGGTGTCAGAACCTACGAGCAGTACTTC
TRBD1 | TRBJ2-2 | - | TRBV27 | CASSLSRTGGTGELFF | TGTGCCAGCAGTTTATCGAGGACAGGGGGCACCGGGGAGCTGTTTTTT
TRBD1 | TRBJ1-5 | - | TRBV2 | CASSLQGLSNQPQHF | TGTGCCAGCAGTTTACAGGGGCTCAGCAATCAGCCCCAGCATTTT
TRBD2 | TRBJ2-7 | - | TRBV5-4 | CASSPGTSGGNLLYEQYF | TGTGCCAGCAGCCCCGGGACTAGCGGGGGAAATTTACTATACGAGCAGTACTTC
- | TRBJ1-6 | - | TRBV30 | CAWSAALLSYNSPLHF | TGTGCCTGGAGCGCGGCACTACTATCCTATAATTCACCCCTCCACTTT
TRBD1 | TRBJ1-2 | - | TRBV29-1 | CSVIHIGQGYGYTF | TGCAGCGTTATACACATCGGACAGGGGTATGGCTACACCTTC
- | TRBJ1-3 | once | TRBV14 | CASSQARNTIYF | TGTGCCAGCAGCCAAGCCAGAAACACCATATATTTT
- | TRBJ2-3 | few | TRBV12-3/TRBV12-4 | CASSPTSTDTQYF | TGTGCCAGCAGCCCTACCAGCACAGATACGCAGTATTTT
- | TRBJ1-1 | - | TRBV6-2/TRBV6-3 | CASSLAEGMNTEAFF | TGTGCCAGCAGCCTGGCGGAGGGCATGAACACTGAAGCTTTCTTT
- | TRBJ2-1 | - | TRBV7-9 | CASSRPGVSYNEQFF | TGTGCCAGCAGCCGCCCCGGGGTATCCTACAATGAGCAGTTCTTC
TRBD1 | TRBJ1-1 | - | TRBV6-2/TRBV6-3 | CASSATGLKAFF | TGTGCCAGCAGTGCGACAGGGCTTAAAGCTTTCTTT
- | TRBJ2-5 | - | TRBV7-2 | CASSLFKRPYQETQYF | TGTGCCAGCAGCTTGTTTAAACGGCCGTACCAAGAGACCCAGTACTTC
- | TRBJ2-7 | - | TRBV19 | CASSKETGGSYEQYF | TGTGCCAGTAGTAAAGAAACAGGAGGCTCCTACGAGCAGTACTTC
- | TRBJ2-3 | - | TRBV5-1 | CASSLGSGDTQYF | TGCGCCAGCAGCTTGGGGTCGGGAGATACGCAGTATTTT
- | TRBJ1-5 | - | TRBV21-1 | CASSKGVPGKRQPQHF | TGTGCCAGCAGCAAAGGCGTTCCGGGGAAGCGTCAGCCCCAGCATTTT
- | TRBJ1-3 | once | TRBV5-1 | CASSLAEQGSGNTIYF | TGCGCCAGCAGCTTGGCTGAACAGGGTTCTGGAAACACCATATATTTT
- | TRBJ1-5 | - | TRBV18 | CASSPRASSNQPQHF | TGTGCCAGCTCACCACGGGCGTCTAGCAATCAGCCCCAGCATTTT
TRBD1 | TRBJ1-5 | - | TRBV19 | CASTLQGTGNQPQHF | TGTGCCAGTACTCTACAGGGGACCGGCAATCAGCCCCAGCATTTT
TRBD1 | TRBJ1-2 | once | TRBV30 | CAWDTGGMAGYTF | TGTGCCTGGGACACAGGGGGGATGGCTGGCTACACCTTC
- | TRBJ1-2 | few | TRBV6-4 | CASSPSTGFGYTF | TGTGCCAGCAGCCCCTCCACAGGGTTTGGCTACACCTTC
TRBD2 | TRBJ2-2 | - | TRBV3-1/TRBV3-2 | CASTWVSGRALAGGELFF | TGTGCCAGCACGTGGGTTAGCGGGAGGGCCTTAGCTGGCGGGGAGCTGTTTTTT
TRBD2 | TRBJ2-3 | - | TRBV7-2 | CASSSSREEDTDTQYF | TGTGCCAGCAGCTCCTCTCGGGAGGAGGACACAGATACGCAGTATTTT
TRBD2 | TRBJ2-7 | once | TRBV5-4 | CASSSGRARQYF | TGTGCCAGCAGTAGCGGGAGGGCTCGGCAGTACTTC
- | TRBJ2-3 | - | TRBV4-2 | CASSQDFPVSDTQYF | TGTGCCAGCAGCCAAGATTTTCCGGTGTCAGATACGCAGTATTTT
- | TRBJ2-7 | once | TRBV7-3 | CASSLLGGRAYEQYF | TGTGCCAGCAGCTTATTGGGAGGAAGAGCCTACGAGCAGTACTTC
- | TRBJ1-2 | - | TRBV5-1 | CASGRGMTANYGYTF | TGCGCCAGCGGGCGAGGAATGACAGCTAACTATGGCTACACCTTC
- | TRBJ2-2 | - | TRBV7-8 | CASSLNFYTGELFF | TGTGCCAGCAGCTTAAACTTCTACACCGGGGAGCTGTTTTTT
TRBD2 | TRBJ2-3 | - | TRBV11-2 | CASSRRGLAGGPSTDTQYF | TGTGCCAGCAGCCGCCGGGGGCTAGCGGGAGGGCCCAGCACAGATACGCAGTATTTT
TRBD1 | TRBJ1-2 | - | TRBV6-5 | CASSSQGADGYTF | TGTGCCAGCAGCTCACAGGGGGCAGATGGCTACACCTTC
- | TRBJ2-1 | - | TRBV6-1 | CASSESGRERQFF | TGTGCCAGCAGTGAATCGGGCAGGGAACGGCAGTTCTTC
- | TRBJ2-2 | - | TRBV5-6 | CASSLGLSGTGELFF | TGTGCCAGCAGCTTGGGTCTTAGTGGCACCGGGGAGCTGTTTTTT
- | TRBJ2-7 | - | TRBV27 | CASSLFQGREQYF | TGTGCCAGCAGTTTATTCCAGGGAAGGGAGCAGTACTTC
- | TRBJ2-7 | - | TRBV21-1 | CASTRVGRENEQYF | TGTGCCAGCACCAGGGTGGGCAGGGAGAACGAGCAGTACTTC
- | TRBJ1-5 | - | TRBV19 | CASSTRRGAASNQPQHF | TGTGCCAGTAGTACTCGACGGGGGGCGGCAAGCAATCAGCCCCAGCATTTT
- | TRBJ1-1 | once | TRBV7-9 | CASSDMQNTEAFF | TGTGCCAGCAGCGACATGCAGAACACTGAAGCTTTCTTT
- | TRBJ2-7 | - | TRBV5-7 | CASSIEQGRRVPYEQYF | TGTGCCAGCAGCATAGAACAAGGTCGCAGGGTTCCCTACGAGCAGTACTTC
- | TRBJ1-1 | - | TRBV5-1 | CASSPARGNTEAFF | TGCGCCAGCAGCCCGGCTCGGGGGAACACTGAAGCTTTCTTT
TRBD2 | TRBJ2-5 | - | TRBV11-2 | CASSPRPAGGPVETQYF | TGTGCCAGCAGCCCTCGGCCAGCGGGAGGGCCTGTGGAGACCCAGTACTTC
TRBD2 | TRBJ2-7 | - | TRBV7-2 | CASTAGTYEQYF | TGTGCCAGCACAGCGGGGACCTACGAGCAGTACTTC
- | TRBJ1-5 | few | TRBV28 | CATKSGDPYWGGRNQPQHF | TGTGCCACCAAATCGGGTGACCCCTACTGGGGAGGGCGAAATCAGCCCCAGCATTTT
- | TRBJ2-3 | - | TRBV27 | CASTGRGNTQYF | TGTGCCAGCACCGGACGCGGGAATACGCAGTATTTT
TRBD1 | TRBJ2-7 | - | TRBV6-5 | CASSYGQGLYEQYF | TGTGCCAGCAGTTACGGACAGGGATTGTACGAGCAGTACTTC
- | TRBJ1-1 | - | TRBV25-1 | CASSVWGTGFDTEAFF | TGTGCCAGCAGTGTCTGGGGTACAGGGTTCGACACTGAAGCTTTCTTT
TRBD2 | TRBJ2-1 | - | TRBV7-3 | CASSLTTSGGSYNEQFF | TGTGCCAGCAGCTTAACGACTAGCGGAGGCTCCTACAATGAGCAGTTCTTC
- | TRBJ2-5 | - | TRBV5-6 | CASSLSLGQGQETQYF | TGTGCCAGCAGCTTGTCACTGGGGCAGGGACAAGAGACCCAGTACTTC
TRBD2 | TRBJ2-3 | once | TRBV5-1 | CASSFATGTSGTDTQYF | TGCGCCAGCAGCTTTGCGACCGGGACTAGCGGCACAGATACGCAGTATTTT
- | TRBJ2-2 | - | TRBV6-1 | CASKITDTTGELFF | TGTGCCAGCAAGATAACGGACACCACCGGGGAGCTGTTTTTT
TRBD2 | TRBJ2-3 | - | TRBV7-3 | CASSSQRDSTDTQYF | TGTGCCAGCAGCTCCCAGCGGGACTCCACAGATACGCAGTATTTT
- | TRBJ2-7 | - | TRBV7-2 | CASSSQYEQYF | TGTGCCAGCAGCTCCCAATACGAGCAGTACTTC
- | TRBJ2-1 | - | TRBV2 | CASSRPFQPYNEQFF | TGTGCCAGCAGTCGTCCTTTTCAGCCCTACAATGAGCAGTTCTTC
- | TRBJ2-5 | - | TRBV6-4 | CASSPGTGETQYF | TGTGCCAGCAGCCCTGGGACGGGGGAGACCCAGTACTTC
TRBD2 | TRBJ2-2 | - | TRBV19 | CASAGLEFAGELFF | TGTGCCAGTGCGGGACTAGAGTTCGCCGGGGAGCTGTTTTTT
TRBD1 | TRBJ1-2 | once | TRBV3-1/TRBV3-2 | CASSQDPGGDFGYTF | TGTGCCAGCAGCCAAGATCCAGGGGGCGATTTTGGCTACACCTTC
- | TRBJ2-7 | - | TRBV3-1/TRBV3-2 | CASSQDRGLYEQYF | TGTGCCAGCAGCCAAGATCGAGGACTCTACGAGCAGTACTTC
- | TRBJ2-7 | - | TRBV7-3 | CASSLGVSYEQYF | TGTGCCAGCAGCTTAGGGGTCTCCTACGAGCAGTACTTC
TRBD2 | TRBJ2-1 | - | TRBV6-4 | CASSELAGGPPQFF | TGTGCCAGCAGTGAACTAGCGGGAGGCCCCCCCCAGTTCTTC